The clone carrying this T cell receptor beta chain was observed many times. What it binds is not known. A single record per CDR3 protein comes from TCRdb applying MiXCR to the RT-PCR reads. The data hold 490,000 or so distinct CDR3 sequences, with approximately 7.7% observed a single time. CDR3 length: 13 amino acids. V shed 5 bases and J 7 bases; nucleotides not matched to a gene: 6. This sample is part of a study of response to subunit inactivated influenza vaccine. Study-wide findings and caveats: Each seasonal flu vaccination may recruit only limited new T cells, authors suggested.

Here the sequenced sample was PBMCs from blood, taken roughly 24 months after vaccination. This TCR was recovered from a man between 50 and 69 years old who received an inactivated influenza vaccine. This rearrangement joins TRBV12-3 or TRBV12-4 to TRBJ2-7, with TRBD1 identical over 9 bases. CDR3 sequence reads: CASSVDRGWEQYF. The CDR3 bases are TGTGCCAGCAGTGTGGACAGGGGTTGGGAGCAGTACTTC.